This TCR beta chain was sequenced for a study of cytomegalovirus exposure and HLA in healthy donors. Study outcomes and limitations: The Asian-associated ancestry cluster reportedly had fewer N-insertions than the approximately 650-donor mean in a later analysis. 16,951 TCR beta sequences were associated with HLA alleles at 0.05 false discovery rate in a later analysis.

As concerns this clone: The antigen is undetermined.

Germline CDR1 SGHTS, CDR2 YDEGEE. Trimming stripped 0 bases from V and 0 bases from J, with 9 bases between. CDR3 length: 15 amino acids. Both 60 Vbeta primers and 13 Jbeta primers went into the PCR. Measured with immunoSEQ multiplex PCR; TCRdb has only the in-frame clones, and not every one. The sample carries roughly 130,000 clones, around 82% recorded once. The chain uses TRBV5-8 and TRBJ1-1; D possibly corresponds to TRBD1 (5 bases). This receptor was obtained from a boy under 18 in good health and CMV-seronegative. Source material: PBMCs. CDR3 nucleotides: TGTGCCAGCAGCTTGGGACAGCCCATGAACACTGAAGCTTTCTTT. This encodes CASSLGQPMNTEAFF.